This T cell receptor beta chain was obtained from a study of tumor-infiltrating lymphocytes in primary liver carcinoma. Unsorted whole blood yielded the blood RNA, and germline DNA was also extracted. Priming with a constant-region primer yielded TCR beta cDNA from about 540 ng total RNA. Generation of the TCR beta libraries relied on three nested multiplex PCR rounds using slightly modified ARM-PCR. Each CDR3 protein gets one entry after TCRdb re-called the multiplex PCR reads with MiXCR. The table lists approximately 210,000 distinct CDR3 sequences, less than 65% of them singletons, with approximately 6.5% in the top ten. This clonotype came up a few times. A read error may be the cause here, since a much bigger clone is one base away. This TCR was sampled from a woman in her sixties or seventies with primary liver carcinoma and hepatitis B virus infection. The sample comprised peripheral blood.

The DNA for the CDR3 is TGTGCCAGCAGTCCTACAGGGGCTAGCAATCAGCCCCAGCATTTT. Translating gives CASSPTGASNQPQHF. The rearrangement joins TRBV6-6 to TRBJ1-5; 7 bases map to TRBD1. The CDR3 is 15 residues long. V trimming: 5 bases; J trimming: 0 bases; junction bases outside the gene matches: 4. Germline values: CDR1 MNHNY, CDR2 SVGAGI (reference sequence).